The TCR beta chain under discussion was sequenced for a study of blood T cell repertoires in COVID-19. Generated by immunoSEQ multiplex PCR, the TCRdb table keeps only in-frame clones and is missing some. The sample shows some 170,000 clones, 80% to 90% of them seen only once. The CDR3 runs to 15 residues. Germline CDR1 and CDR2: SEHNR and FQNEAQ (reference sequence). Trimming at V came to 4 bases and at J to 4 bases, leaving 3 bases not matched to a gene. The specimen sequenced was peripheral blood. The TCR comes from a woman aged 40 to 50 with COVID-19, enrolled during active disease. This chain connects TRBV7-9 to TRBJ2-1, with 11 bases identical to TRBD1. The CDR3 protein is CASSSGTGGYNEQFF. CDR3 DNA sequence: TGTGCCAGCAGCTCTGGGACAGGGGGGTACAATGAGCAGTTCTTC.